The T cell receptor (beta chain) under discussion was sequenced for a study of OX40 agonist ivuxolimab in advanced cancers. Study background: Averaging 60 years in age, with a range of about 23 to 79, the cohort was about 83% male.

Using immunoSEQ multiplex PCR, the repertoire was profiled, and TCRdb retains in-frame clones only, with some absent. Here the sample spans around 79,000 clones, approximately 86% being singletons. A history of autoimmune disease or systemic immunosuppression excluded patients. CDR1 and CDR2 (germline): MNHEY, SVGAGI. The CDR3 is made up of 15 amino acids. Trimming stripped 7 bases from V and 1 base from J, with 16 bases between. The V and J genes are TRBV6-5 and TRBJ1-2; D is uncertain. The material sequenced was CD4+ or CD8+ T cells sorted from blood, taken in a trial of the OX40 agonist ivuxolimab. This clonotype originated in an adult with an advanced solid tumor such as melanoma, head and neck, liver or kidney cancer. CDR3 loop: CASTPAGGVNYGYTF. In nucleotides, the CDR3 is TGTGCCAGCACCCCCGCGGGCGGAGTTAACTATGGCTACACCTTC.